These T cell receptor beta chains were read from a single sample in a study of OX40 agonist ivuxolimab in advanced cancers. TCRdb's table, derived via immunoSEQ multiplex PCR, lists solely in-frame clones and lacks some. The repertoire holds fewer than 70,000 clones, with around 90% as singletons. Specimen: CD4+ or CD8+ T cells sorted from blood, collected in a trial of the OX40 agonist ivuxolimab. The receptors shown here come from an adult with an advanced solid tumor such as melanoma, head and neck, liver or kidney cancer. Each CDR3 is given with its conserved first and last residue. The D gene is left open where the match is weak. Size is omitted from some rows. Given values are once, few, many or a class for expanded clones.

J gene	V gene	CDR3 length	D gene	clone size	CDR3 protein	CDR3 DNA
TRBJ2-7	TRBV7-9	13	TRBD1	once	CATPGQKSYEQYF	TGTGCCACCCCGGGACAGAAATCCTACGAGCAGTACTTC
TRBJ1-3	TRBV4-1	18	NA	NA	CASSQVSSAGDSGNTIYF	TGCGCCAGCAGCCAAGTCTCTTCGGCAGGCGATTCTGGAAACACCATATATTTT
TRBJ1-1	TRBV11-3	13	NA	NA	CASSFELNTEAFF	TGTGCCAGCAGCTTCGAGCTGAACACTGAAGCTTTCTTT
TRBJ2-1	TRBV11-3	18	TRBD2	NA	CASSSQGLAGGSDGEQFF	TGTGCCAGCAGCTCCCAGGGACTAGCGGGAGGTAGTGATGGTGAGCAGTTCTTC
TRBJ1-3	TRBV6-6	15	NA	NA	CASRPRALSGNTIYF	TGTGCCAGCAGACCCAGGGCTCTCTCTGGAAACACCATATATTTT
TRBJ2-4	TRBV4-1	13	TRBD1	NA	CASSQGQGNIQYF	TGCGCCAGCAGCCAAGGACAGGGGAACATTCAGTACTTC
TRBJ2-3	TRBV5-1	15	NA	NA	CASSTWFSGSDTQYF	TGCGCCAGCAGTACCTGGTTTAGCGGATCAGATACGCAGTATTTT
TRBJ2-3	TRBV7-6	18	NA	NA	CASSSFPASTGSTDTQYF	TGTGCCAGCAGCTCATTCCCCGCTTCGACAGGTAGCACAGATACGCAGTATTTT
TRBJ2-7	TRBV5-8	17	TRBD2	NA	CASSSIPQAGGGYEQYF	TGTGCCAGCAGCTCGATCCCCCAAGCGGGAGGAGGATACGAGCAGTACTTC
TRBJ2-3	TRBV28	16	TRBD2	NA	CASSLELAGVSDTQYF	TGTGCCAGCAGTTTGGAGCTAGCGGGAGTATCGGATACGCAGTATTTT
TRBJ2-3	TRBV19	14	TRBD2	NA	CASSQRTSPDTQYF	TGTGCCAGTAGTCAACGGACTAGTCCAGATACGCAGTATTTT
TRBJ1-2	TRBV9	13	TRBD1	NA	CASSGHRGFGYTF	TGTGCCAGCAGCGGGCACAGGGGTTTTGGCTACACCTTC
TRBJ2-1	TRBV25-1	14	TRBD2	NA	CASSEYGTSAEQFF	TGTGCCAGCAGTGAATATGGGACTAGCGCAGAGCAGTTCTTC
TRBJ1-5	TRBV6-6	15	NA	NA	CASSYSGQGNQPQHF	TGTGCCAGCAGTTACTCAGGGCAGGGGAATCAGCCCCAGCATTTT
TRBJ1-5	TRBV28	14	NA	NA	CASSLGQGNQPQHF	TGTGCCAGCAGTTTAGGCCAGGGGAATCAGCCCCAGCATTTT
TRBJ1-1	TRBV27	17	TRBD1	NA	CASSLLSGGRGNTEAFF	TGTGCCAGCAGTTTATTGTCAGGGGGCAGAGGGAACACTGAAGCTTTCTTT
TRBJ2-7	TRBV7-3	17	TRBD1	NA	CASSLLGGTGGFYEQYF	TGTGCCAGCAGCTTACTTGGCGGGACAGGGGGCTTTTACGAGCAGTACTTC
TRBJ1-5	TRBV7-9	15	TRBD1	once	CASSTGTETNQPQHF	TGTGCCAGCAGCACCGGGACAGAAACAAATCAGCCCCAGCATTTT
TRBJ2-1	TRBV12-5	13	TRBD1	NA	CASGRTGANEQFF	TGTGCTAGTGGACGGACAGGGGCAAATGAGCAGTTCTTC
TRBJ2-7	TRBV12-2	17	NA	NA	CASRSRTETTEVYEQYF	TGTGCAAGTCGCTCTAGGACAGAGACGACGGAGGTCTACGAGCAGTACTTC
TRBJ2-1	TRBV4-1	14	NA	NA	CASSLEFGSDEQFF	TGCGCCAGCAGCCTCGAGTTCGGGTCGGATGAGCAGTTCTTC
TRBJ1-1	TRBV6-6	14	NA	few	CASSYEGWNTEAFF	TGTGCCAGCAGTTACGAGGGGTGGAACACTGAAGCTTTCTTT